Sequencing of this T cell receptor (beta chain) was carried out in a study of control samples from healthy donors and cancer patients (dated by TCRdb to 2020 to 2021). The library was built by means of the immunoSEQ multiplex PCR assay. Entries here come from immuneACCESS through TCRdb and include only in-frame sequences with V and J called. Some clones fail to appear in such tables; in the studies checked, an unresolved V gene covers under half of the shortfall, and the cause of the remainder is unknown. For this sample there are some 130,000 clones; approximately 94% appear just once. The leading ten clones occupy over 1.5% of the sample. About this clone itself: Its antigen remains undetermined. No base-level quality is on record; no much larger clone is a single base apart.

The TCR was taken from a man over 45 with head and neck cancer. The sequencing sample was made of PBMCs.

Here is the DNA: TGTGCCAGCTCACCTCAACAGGGGTGGAGGGAAGCTTTCTTT. It encodes CASSPQQGWREAFF. The rearrangement joined TRBV18 to TRBJ1-1, with 7 bases matching TRBD1. CDR3 length: 14 amino acids, cysteine to phenylalanine. Only CDR3 DNA remains: 42 bases, in frame from the first base. According to the germline V gene, CDR1 reads KGHSH and CDR2 reads LQKENI. Relative to germline, V is missing 3 bases and J is missing 8 bases, with 9 bases of the junction outside any gene match. The variable domain in full, with residues beyond the CDR3 obtained from the reference TRBV18 and TRBJ1-1 genes, is NAGVMQNPRHLVRRRGQEARLRCSPMKGHSHVYWYRQLPEEGLKFMVYLQKENIIDESGMPKERFSAEFPKEGPSILRIQQVVRGDSAAYFCASSPQQGWREAFFGQGTRLTVV.